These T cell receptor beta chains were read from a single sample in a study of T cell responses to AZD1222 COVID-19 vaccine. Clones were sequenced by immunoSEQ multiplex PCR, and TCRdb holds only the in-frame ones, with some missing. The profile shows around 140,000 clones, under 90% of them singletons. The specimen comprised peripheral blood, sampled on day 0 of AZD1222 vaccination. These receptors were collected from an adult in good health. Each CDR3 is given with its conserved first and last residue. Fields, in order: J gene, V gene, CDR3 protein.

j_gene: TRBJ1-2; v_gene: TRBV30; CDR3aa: CAWTSGQGGGYTF
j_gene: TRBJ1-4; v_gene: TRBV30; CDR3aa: CAWSVKRGIGANEKLFF
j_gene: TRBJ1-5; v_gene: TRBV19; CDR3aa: CASSNLESLNQPQHF
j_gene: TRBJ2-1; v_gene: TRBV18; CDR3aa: CASSPSSFYNEQFF
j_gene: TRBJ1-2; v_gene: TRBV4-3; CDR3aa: CASSQEPGQRGYTF
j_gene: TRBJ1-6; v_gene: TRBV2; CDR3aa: CASSDRGYSPLHF
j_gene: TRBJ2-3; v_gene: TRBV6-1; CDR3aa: CASSEYGSRRGGRTDTQYF
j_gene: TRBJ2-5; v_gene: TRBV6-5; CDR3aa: CASRRAEAVTQYF
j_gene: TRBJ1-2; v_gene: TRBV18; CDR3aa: CASSPIVGWAGYTF
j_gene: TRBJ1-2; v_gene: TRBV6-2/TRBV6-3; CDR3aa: CASSFRRQSLYGYTF
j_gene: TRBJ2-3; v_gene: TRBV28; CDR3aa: CASSFQSRTAYEEGTDTQYF
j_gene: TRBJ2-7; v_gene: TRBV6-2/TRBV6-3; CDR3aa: CASSYGGASYEQYF
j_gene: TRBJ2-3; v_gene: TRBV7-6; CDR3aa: CASSSPVGGLNTDTQYF
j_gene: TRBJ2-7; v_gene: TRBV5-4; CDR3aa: CASNDRGHYEQYF